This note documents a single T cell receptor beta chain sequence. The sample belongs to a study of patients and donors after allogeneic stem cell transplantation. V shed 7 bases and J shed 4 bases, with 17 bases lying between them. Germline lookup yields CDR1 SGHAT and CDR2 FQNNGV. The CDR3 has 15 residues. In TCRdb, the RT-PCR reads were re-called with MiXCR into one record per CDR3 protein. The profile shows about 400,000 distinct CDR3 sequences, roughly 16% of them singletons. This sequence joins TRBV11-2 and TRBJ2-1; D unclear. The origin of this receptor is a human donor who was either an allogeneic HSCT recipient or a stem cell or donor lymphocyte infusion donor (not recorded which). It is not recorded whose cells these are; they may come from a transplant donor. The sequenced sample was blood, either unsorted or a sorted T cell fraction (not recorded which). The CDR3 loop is CASTRTAPPYNEQFF. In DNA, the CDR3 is TGTGCCAGCACCCGCACAGCCCCCCCTTACAATGAGCAGTTCTTC.